The 29 T cell receptor beta chains given below trace back to one sample, sequenced in a study of blood T cell repertoires in COVID-19. Libraries were prepared by immunoSEQ multiplex PCR; TCRdb keeps only in-frame clonotypes and omits some of them. The table lists around 37,000 clones, about 85% of them singletons. The sequenced sample consisted of peripheral blood. These receptors were taken from a man between 45 and 60 years old with active or convalescent COVID-19.

The chain uses TRBV5-4 and TRBJ2-3; 8 bases align to TRBD2. There are 14 residues in the CDR3. Per germline, CDR1 SGHNT and CDR2 YYREEE (reference sequence). Germline trimming cut 3 bases from V and 1 base from J; bases unmatched to any gene: 1. The CDR3 loop reads CASSSTSGTDTQYF. The DNA of the CDR3 is TGTGCCAGCAGCTCGACTAGCGGCACAGATACGCAGTATTTT.

The rearrangement joins TRBV5-1 to TRBJ1-6, with D possibly matching TRBD1 (5 bases). The CDR3 has 14 amino acids. Trimming removed 4 bases at V and 4 bases at J, with 9 bases between. The germline V gene has CDR1 SGHRS and CDR2 YFSETQ. The CDR3 DNA reads TGCGCCAGCAGCCCGACAGATTATAATTCACCCCTCCACTTT. Its protein is CASSPTDYNSPLHF.

The rearrangement links TRBV5-6 to TRBJ2-3, with 11 bases fitting TRBD2. The CDR3 length is 17 residues. The germline V gene has CDR1 SGHDT and CDR2 YYEEEE. With V trimmed by 3 bases and J by 0 bases, 6 bases remained unmatched. The CDR3 coding sequence is TGTGCCAGCAGCTCAACCGGGACTAGCGGAAGCACAGATACGCAGTATTTT. This translates into CASSSTGTSGSTDTQYF.

The chain couples TRBV19 to TRBJ1-5, with D possibly matching TRBD1 (5 bases). The CDR3 has 11 residues. V lost 7 bases and J lost 12, with 13 bases in between. CDR1 and CDR2 from the germline V gene are LNHDA and SQIVND (reference sequence). The CDR3 nucleotides read TGTGCCAGTACGGGCGGGGGGGACCAGCATTTT. Translation gives CASTGGGDQHF.

The V gene is TRBV9, the J gene TRBJ2-1; D might be TRBD2 (6 bases). Trimming took off 0 bases at V and 7 bases at J, with 17 bases between the two ends. Germline CDR1 is SGDLS and CDR2 is YYNGEE. The CDR3 extends over 16 amino acids. CDR3 residues: CASSVGANEAGNEQFF. The CDR3 bases are TGTGCCAGCAGCGTAGGGGCTAACGAGGCGGGGAATGAGCAGTTCTTC.

A single count supports this clone. The chain uses TRBV24-1 and TRBJ1-6, with a possible D match to TRBD1 (6 bases). The germline V gene encodes CDR1 KGHDR and CDR2 SFDVKD. With 4 bases removed from V and 10 bases from J, the gap between germline ends came to 16 bases. This CDR3 region has 15 residues. The CDR3, as DNA: TGTGCCACCAGTGAGGGGACAAGGAAGGTCTCACCCCTCCACTTT. As protein: CATSEGTRKVSPLHF.

The chain couples TRBV20-1 to TRBJ2-3; no clear D gene. Germline V gene data show CDR1 as DFQATT and CDR2 as SNEGSKA (reference sequence). The CDR3 extends over 11 amino acids. The germline V and J ends were trimmed by 5 bases and 4 bases, with 7 bases remaining between them. CDR3 residues: CSAEIADTQYF. CDR3 coding DNA: TGCAGTGCTGAGATTGCAGATACGCAGTATTTT.

The chain joins TRBV7-9 to TRBJ1-6, with TRBD1 identical over 7 bases. The germline CDR1 and CDR2 sequences are SEHNR and FQNEAQ (reference sequence). Unmatched junction bases numbered 3, after V lost 3 bases and J lost 7 bases. The CDR3 extends over 14 amino acids. CDR3: CASSLGQINSPLHF. The CDR3, as DNA: TGTGCCAGCAGCTTGGGACAGATCAATTCACCCCTCCACTTT.

This clone was seen just once. This rearrangement joins TRBV4-3 to TRBJ1-1; 8 bases line up with TRBD1. Germline CDR1 LGHNA, CDR2 YSLEER. The CDR3 has 16 residues. J was trimmed by 1 base and V by 0 bases; bases with no gene match: 4. The CDR3 protein is CASSQDGTGRNTEAFF. The CDR3 DNA reads TGCGCCAGCAGCCAAGACGGGACAGGTCGGAACACTGAAGCTTTCTTT.

The rearrangement uses TRBV10-2 and TRBJ2-7; TRBD2 matches at 11 bases. The CDR3 covers 16 residues. Germline V CDR1 and CDR2: WSHSY, SAAADI. Trimming removed 4 bases from V and 2 bases from J; junction bases left unmatched: 7. DNA of the CDR3: TGCGCCAGCAGTGGGGCTACTAGCGGGAGCGCCTACGAGCAGTACTTC. As protein: CASSGATSGSAYEQYF.

This sequence joins TRBV19 and TRBJ2-7, with 13 bases matching TRBD2. This CDR3 is 15 amino acids long. Trimming at V came to 6 bases and at J to 2 bases, leaving 4 bases not matched to a gene. CDR1 and CDR2 from the germline V gene are LNHDA and SQIVND (reference sequence). The CDR3 nucleotides read TGTGCCAGTAGCTCACTAGCGGGAGGGCCCTACGAGCAGTACTTC. Its protein product is CASSSLAGGPYEQYF.

The chain joins TRBV5-4 to TRBJ2-5; TRBD1 aligns across 7 bases. The CDR3 has 15 amino acids. Losses at the gene ends were 0 bases for V and 5 bases for J; bases not matched to a gene: 7. CDR1 SGHNT and CDR2 YYREEE come from the germline V gene (reference sequence). In DNA form, the CDR3 reads TGTGCCAGCAGCTTGGCTGGACAGGTCTCGGAGACCCAGTACTTC. Amino acid sequence: CASSLAGQVSETQYF.

The gene calls are TRBV7-9 and TRBJ2-5, with TRBD2 as a possible D gene (6 bases). The CDR3 runs to 15 residues. Trimming stripped 2 bases from V and 5 bases from J, with 15 bases between. Germline V lookup: CDR1 SEHNR, CDR2 FQNEAQ (reference sequence). DNA of the CDR3: TGTGCCAGCAGCTTATCCCCACTAGCCCATGAGACCCAGTACTTC. Its translation: CASSLSPLAHETQYF.

This clone was observed a single time. The chain couples TRBV9 to TRBJ1-2; no reliable D call. Trimming pared 0 bases from V and 2 bases from J, leaving 5 bases between. The CDR3 sequence is 13 residues long. Germline V lookup: CDR1 SGDLS, CDR2 YYNGEE. In DNA form, the CDR3 reads TGTGCCAGCAGCGTAGACTGGAACTATGGCTACACCTTC. Translated: CASSVDWNYGYTF.

The gene calls are TRBV7-8 and TRBJ1-6; D remains ambiguous. CDR1 is SGHVS and CDR2 is FQNEAQ in the germline V gene. V dropped 2 bases and J dropped 1 base, with 15 bases sitting between them. The CDR3 extends over 18 amino acids. The CDR3 DNA reads TGTGCCAGCAGCTTATATCTGGGAGGAGGGTCCTATAATTCACCCCTCCACTTT. Translation: CASSLYLGGGSYNSPLHF.

CDR3 residues: CATSGTQGYQYF. For the CDR3, the DNA is TGTGCCACCAGCGGCACACAGGGGTATCAGTACTTC. V is TRBV15 and J is TRBJ2-7; 7 nucleotides align to TRBD1. Per the germline V gene, CDR1 is LNHNV and CDR2 is YYDKDF (reference sequence). J gave up 10 bases and V 5 bases, and 8 bases lay outside the gene matches. This CDR3 spans 12 amino acids.

There are a few counts of this clone. CDR3 DNA: TGTGCCAGCAGCTCGGGACAGCAAGAGACCCAGTACTTC. Protein product: CASSSGQQETQYF. This chain joins TRBV7-3 and TRBJ2-5, with TRBD1 identical over 7 bases. The V segment lost 4 bases and the J segment 2 bases; nucleotides outside the gene matches: 1. The CDR3 spans 13 residues. Germline V lookup: CDR1 SGHTA, CDR2 FQGTGA.

This clone was counted only a few times. The chain recombines TRBV18 with TRBJ2-3; TRBD2 agrees at 14 bases. The trim removed 2 bases at V and 9 bases at J, leaving 7 bases unmatched. The CDR3 is 16 amino acids. CDR1 KGHSH and CDR2 LQKENI come from the germline V gene. CDR3 loop: CASSPRLAGGPGTQYF. The CDR3 DNA sequence: TGTGCCAGCTCACCAAGACTAGCGGGAGGGCCCGGGACGCAGTATTTT.

This chain connects TRBV5-1 to TRBJ2-1; TRBD1 agrees at 12 bases. Germline V gene data show CDR1 as SGHRS and CDR2 as YFSETQ. Losses at the gene ends were 2 bases for V and 9 bases for J; bases not matched to a gene: 6. CDR3 length: 15 residues. CDR3 in DNA: TGCGCCAGCAGCTTACCGGGACAGGGGGCGGGTGAGCAGTTCTTC. This gives the protein CASSLPGQGAGEQFF. The full variable domain, rest sourced from reference TRBV5-1 and TRBJ2-1, is KAGVTQTPRYLIKTRGQQVTLSCSPISGHRSVSWYQQTPGQGLQFLFEYFSETQRNKGNFPGRFSGRQFSNSRSEMNVSTLELGDSALYLCASSLPGQGAGEQFFGPGTRLTVL.

The rearrangement links TRBV28 to TRBJ1-5; weak D call: TRBD1 (5 bases). The CDR3 runs to 15 residues. The V gene lost 2 bases and the J gene lost 4 bases, with 12 bases spanning the gap. CDR1 is MDHEN and CDR2 is SYDVKM in the germline V gene. DNA of the CDR3: TGTGCCAGCAGTTTAGCGTCAGGGCGAAATCAGCCCCAGCATTTT. Translated: CASSLASGRNQPQHF. Together with reference TRBV28 and TRBJ1-5, the CDR3 gives the full variable domain: DVKVTQSSRYLVKRTGEKVFLECVQDMDHENMFWYRQDPGLGLRLIYFSYDVKMKEKGDIPEGYSVSREKKERFSLILESASTNQTSMYLCASSLASGRNQPQHFGDGTRLSIL.

V gene TRBV19 combines with J gene TRBJ2-2; 13 positions match TRBD2. CDR3 size: 15 residues. Trimming took 7 bases from V and 5 from J; bases not matched to a gene: 4. CDR1 and CDR2 (germline): LNHDA, SQIVND (reference sequence). The CDR3 DNA reads TGTGCCAGTAAAAGACTAGCGGGAGGAACCGGGGAGCTGTTTTTT. Its protein is CASKRLAGGTGELFF.

The V gene is TRBV11-3, the J gene TRBJ2-1; D unresolved. CDR3 length equals 14 residues. V was pared by 0 bases and J by 12 bases, with 15 bases between. CDR1 SGHNT and CDR2 YENEEA come from the germline V gene. CDR3 DNA: TGTGCCAGCAGCTTAGATTCGGCGGATATTAGGCAGTTCTTC. It specifies CASSLDSADIRQFF.

The genes are TRBV5-1 and TRBJ2-3; 8 nucleotides line up with TRBD2. Germline V gene data show CDR1 as SGHRS and CDR2 as YFSETQ. The CDR3 is 15 residues long. V was pared by 0 bases and J by 0 bases, with 0 bases of the junction left unmatched. The CDR3 spells CASSLASGSTDTQYF. The CDR3 nucleotides are TGCGCCAGCAGCTTGGCTAGCGGGAGCACAGATACGCAGTATTTT.

The CDR3 coding sequence is TGTGCCAGCAGCTTGCTAGCGGGAGGACCTACTACCTACGAGCAGTACTTC. Amino acids: CASSLLAGGPTTYEQYF. The chain has TRBV7-7 and TRBJ2-7; 11 nucleotides align to TRBD2. CDR3 length equals 17 residues. Germline trimming cut 3 bases from V and 2 bases from J; bases unmatched to any gene: 9. Germline lookup yields CDR1 SSHAT and CDR2 FNYEAQ (reference sequence).

V and J are TRBV28 and TRBJ2-3; D unclear. Germline V lookup: CDR1 MDHEN, CDR2 SYDVKM. Trimming removed 3 bases from V and 2 bases from J, with 3 bases in between. The CDR3 is 12 amino acids. The CDR3 DNA reads TGTGCCAGCAGTTTCTTCACAGATACGCAGTATTTT. Translating gives CASSFFTDTQYF.

The rearrangement links TRBV6-5 to TRBJ2-7; D perhaps matches TRBD1 (5 bases). The CDR3 extends over 13 amino acids. Trimming took 5 bases from V and 4 from J, leaving 12 bases between them. From germline, CDR1 is MNHEY and CDR2 SVGAGI. The CDR3 reads CASSLGADYEQYF. The CDR3 DNA reads TGTGCCAGCAGTCTAGGGGCGGATTACGAGCAGTACTTC.

The chain couples TRBV20-1 to TRBJ2-1, with 7 bases matching TRBD2. The germline V gene encodes CDR1 DFQATT and CDR2 SNEGSKA (reference sequence). V was clipped by 4 bases and J by 14 bases; unmatched bases: 8. The CDR3 is 11 amino acids. In DNA, the CDR3 is TGCAGTGCTACCATCGGGGAGGGGAAGTTCTTC. Encoded protein: CSATIGEGKFF.

The chain recombines TRBV28 with TRBJ1-1; TRBD1 matches 7 bases. J gave up 3 bases and V 3 bases, and 7 bases lay outside the gene matches. Germline V CDR1 and CDR2: MDHEN, SYDVKM. This CDR3 spans 15 amino acids. CDR3 DNA sequence: TGTGCCAGCAGTTTTCGGGACAGTACTTACACTGAAGCTTTCTTT. It codes for CASSFRDSTYTEAFF.

The chain links TRBV4-2 to TRBJ1-2; D ambiguous. V lost 1 base and J lost 6, with 21 bases in between. CDR3 length equals 17 residues. Germline V gene data show CDR1 as LGHNA and CDR2 as YNFKEQ. The chain's CDR3 is CASSQALPTGITHGYTF. The CDR3 DNA sequence: TGTGCCAGCAGCCAAGCTCTTCCGACGGGAATTACCCATGGCTACACCTTC.